The 9 T cell receptor beta chains below all came from one sample that was sequenced in a study of T cell responses to AZD1222 COVID-19 vaccine. Using immunoSEQ multiplex PCR, the repertoire was profiled, and TCRdb retains in-frame clones only, with some absent. This sample carries tens of thousands of clones, roughly four fifths of them seen once, and the ten largest clones take roughly 5.4%. Sample: peripheral blood, taken on day 0 of AZD1222 vaccination. All receptors derive from an adult in good health.

The chain is built from TRBV28 and TRBJ2-7; the match to TRBD2 covers 8 bases. Germline lookup yields CDR1 MDHEN and CDR2 SYDVKM. The J segment lost 0 bases and the V segment lost 7 bases, leaving 2 bases of the junction unmatched. This CDR3 contains 13 residues. The CDR3 DNA is TGTGCCAGCACAGCGGGGGACTCCTACGAGCAGTACTTC. Protein sequence: CASTAGDSYEQYF.

This clone has a single count. V gene TRBV7-2 combines with J gene TRBJ1-6, with 7 bases aligning to TRBD1. Germline V gene data show CDR1 as SGHTA and CDR2 as FQGNSA. This CDR3 spans 17 amino acids. The ends lost 5 bases at V and 4 bases at J; junction bases unmatched: 11. The CDR3, as DNA: TGTGCCAGCAGCCGTGAAAGGACAGGCGGGTATAATTCACCCCTCCACTTT. Residues: CASSRERTGGYNSPLHF.

This chain uses TRBV7-9 with TRBJ2-7; TRBD1 matches 7 bases. The CDR3 is 15 residues long. Germline CDR1 and CDR2: SEHNR and FQNEAQ (reference sequence). With 3 bases clipped from V and 3 bases from J, the junction kept 8 bases outside the gene matches. This chain's CDR3 is CASSLGQWDNYEQYF. The CDR3 DNA follows: TGTGCCAGCAGCTTGGGACAGTGGGATAACTACGAGCAGTACTTC.

This chain joins TRBV18 and TRBJ2-2; unclear D gene. Deletions cut 0 bases from V and 8 bases from J, with 7 bases between. CDR1 is KGHSH and CDR2 is LQKENI in the germline V gene. There are 13 residues in the CDR3. CDR3 coding DNA: TGTGCCAGCTCACCACCGAAGAAGGGGGAGCTGTTTTTT. Encoded protein: CASSPPKKGELFF.

The V gene is TRBV5-1, the J gene TRBJ1-2, with 10 bases fitting TRBD1. V shed 4 bases, J shed 9 bases, and the junction held 12 bases outside the gene matches. The germline gives CDR1 SGHRS, CDR2 YFSETQ. The CDR3 is 15 amino acids. CDR3 sequence reads: CASSPGDRGIGSYTF. The CDR3 DNA reads TGCGCCAGCAGCCCGGGGGACAGGGGTATCGGAAGCTACACCTTC.

The chain is built from TRBV30 and TRBJ2-1; D tentatively reads TRBD1 or TRBD2 (5 bases each). V was trimmed by 0 bases and J by 12 bases, leaving 9 bases between them. The CDR3 has 11 residues. From germline, CDR1 is GTSNPN and CDR2 SVGIG (reference sequence). The CDR3 DNA reads as TGTGCCTGGAGTGTCGGGACGCTGCAGTTCTTC. Protein: CAWSVGTLQFF.

The chain is built from TRBV7-9 and TRBJ2-7; weak D call: TRBD1 (6 bases). V lost 5 bases and J lost 4, with 9 bases in between. Germline values: CDR1 SEHNR, CDR2 FQNEAQ (reference sequence). There are 12 residues in the CDR3. As DNA, the CDR3 is TGTGCCAGCAGCGAACAGGGTTACGAGCAGTACTTC. Protein: CASSEQGYEQYF.

A single count supports this clone. This rearrangement joins TRBV7-3 to TRBJ1-2; a possible D gene is TRBD1 (5 bases). Trimming pared 5 bases from V and 4 bases from J, leaving 23 bases between. The CDR3 has 17 amino acids. Germline V gene lookup returns CDR1 SGHTA and CDR2 FQGTGA. The CDR3 loop reads CASSPSYQGLSSYGYTF. CDR3 coding DNA: TGTGCCAGCAGCCCCTCGTATCAGGGACTATCCAGCTATGGCTACACCTTC.

Turning to this clone: The junction departs from the called germline gene at one end, perhaps through a read error. Other DNA sequences in this sample translate to the same CDR3. V and J are TRBV19 and TRBJ1-6; D is ambiguous. In germline, CDR1 is LNHDA, CDR2 SQIVND (reference sequence). The CDR3 contains 15 residues. The CDR3 DNA reads TGCGCCAGTTCTGGGTCACGAGGACCTAATTCACCCCTCCACTTT. Its translation: CASSGSRGPNSPLHF.